This T cell receptor (beta chain) was captured by sequencing in a study of cytomegalovirus exposure and HLA in healthy donors. Regarding the study as a whole: In vitro work confirmed that three CMV-associated chains recognize CMV antigens. Investigators reported 150 to 200 TCR beta chains as tied to cytomegalovirus.

This clone was counted a few times. What it recognizes is unknown. The V end was cut by 2 bases, the J end by 0 bases, with 10 bases between. CDR1 and CDR2 (germline): MDHEN, SYDVKM. The CDR3 loop spans 15 amino acids. Researchers ran the PCR with 60 Vbeta and 13 Jbeta primers. Repertoires were generated with immunoSEQ multiplex PCR, while TCRdb's copy carries only in-frame clones and drops some. This sample has about 190,000 clones, with roughly 77% found just once. V is TRBV28 and J is TRBJ2-5; no clear D gene. The specimen was PBMCs. The TCR comes from a man in his thirties or forties in good health and CMV-seropositive. The CDR3 coding sequence is TGTGCCAGCAGTTTAGGCGCTCGGGACCAAGAGACCCAGTACTTC. Protein sequence: CASSLGARDQETQYF.